The clone carrying this T cell receptor (beta chain) appeared a few times. The source material, RNA transcripts, was used to amplify TCR beta CDR3 regions. A first-round RT-PCR of the TCR CDR3 used the HTBI primer set. Each CDR3 protein gets one entry after TCRdb re-called the multiplex PCR reads with MiXCR. This table has approximately 690,000 distinct CDR3 sequences, less than 25% appearing once. These data come from a study of T cells in Graves' hyperthyroidism and ophthalmopathy. CDR3 size: 14 residues. CDR1 is MRHNA, CDR2 SNTAGT, per germline. The trim removed 4 bases at V and 4 bases at J, leaving 2 bases unmatched.

Sequencing input: blood. The rearrangement uses TRBV6-4 and TRBJ2-1; 9 bases align to TRBD1. The receptor's source is a man aged 25 to 40 with Graves' ophthalmopathy. CDR3 amino acids: CASSVGTGYNEQFF. In DNA form, the CDR3 reads TGTGCCAGCAGTGTTGGGACAGGGTACAATGAGCAGTTCTTC.